Below are 10 T cell receptor beta chains sequenced from a single sample in a study of tumor-infiltrating lymphocytes in primary liver carcinoma. The researchers produced TCR beta cDNA from roughly 500 ng total RNA with a constant-region primer. Three nested multiplex PCR rounds, a slightly modified ARM-PCR method, built the TCR beta libraries. Researchers ran the first two PCR rounds for roughly 10 cycles each with TRBV1-TRBV30 forward primers and a C-beta reverse primer. TCRdb analysed the multiplex PCR reads with MiXCR anew, one entry per CDR3 protein. In the table there are more than 30,000 distinct CDR3 sequences, 75% of which are singletons. For each extraction, RNA and DNA were obtained together from approximately 20-30 mg of unsorted bulk tissue. Sequences were obtained from tumor-adjacent normal liver tissue. The receptors derive from a man aged 35 to 55 with primary liver carcinoma and hepatitis B virus infection.

This clonotype has ten or more counts. The chain employs TRBV2 and TRBJ2-1, with D perhaps TRBD2 (5 bases). Trimming left V 7 bases short and J 5 bases short, with 12 bases between. The length of the CDR3 is 13 residues. Germline V gene sequence: CDR1 SNHLY, CDR2 FYNNEI. The CDR3 DNA follows: TGTGCCAGCACCCCTTTCGGGGACAATGAGCAGTTCTTC. This sequence encodes CASTPFGDNEQFF.

Concerning this clonotype itself: One junction end disagrees with the germline gene, perhaps due to a read error. This chain uses TRBV29-1 with TRBJ2-1, with 7 nucleotides matching TRBD2. This CDR3 has 13 amino acids. CDR1 is SQVTM, CDR2 ANQGSEA, per germline. The DNA of the CDR3 is TGCGGCGTCCAGACCACTAGCGACAATGAGCAGTTCTTC. It encodes CGVQTTSDNEQFF.

With respect to this clonotype: This is likely a read error, given that the CDR3 carries no conserved phenylalanine or tryptophan at its end. The CDR3 here is CASSQDLRRAYYNEQFL. In DNA, the CDR3 is TGCGCCAGCAGCCAAGATCTGCGGAGGGCGTATTACAATGAGCAGTTCTTA. The chain recombines TRBV4-3 with TRBJ2-1, with D maybe TRBD2 (6 bases). The V end lost 0 bases, the J end lost 4 bases, and 16 bases lay between the germline ends. The CDR3 runs 17 residues. Germline CDR1 LGHNA, CDR2 YSLEER.

On this clonotype itself: Relative to the germline gene, one junction end is altered; a read error may explain this. The V and J genes are TRBV28 and TRBJ2-7; TRBD2 aligns across 9 bases. This CDR3 has 15 amino acids. Germline V lookup: CDR1 MDHEN, CDR2 SYDVKM. CDR3 sequence (DNA): TGTGCCAGCAGTTCCCGGACTAGCGTTATCGGAGAGCAATACTTC. This sequence encodes CASSSRTSVIGEQYF.

Remarks on this clonotype: One end of the junction fails to match germline, which may point to a read error. The CDR3, as DNA: TGCGCCAGCAGTTCCATTGAGGGGATCAATCAGCCCCAGCACTTT. It encodes CASSSIEGINQPQHF. The chain is built from TRBV4-1 and TRBJ1-5; D is possibly TRBD1 (5 bases). Germline V gene sequence: CDR1 MGHRA, CDR2 YSYEKL. This CDR3 is 15 amino acids long.

As to this clonotype: The junction shows a germline mismatch at one end, possibly a read error. V is TRBV4-1 and J is TRBJ2-1; TRBD1 or TRBD2 may be the D gene (5 bases each). There are 12 residues in the CDR3. CDR1 and CDR2 (germline): MGHRA, YSYEKL. In DNA, the CDR3 is TGCGTCAGCGGCCACGGGGCCAATGAGCAGTTCTTC. This translates into CVSGHGANEQFF.

The table lists this clonotype with many counts. The rearrangement links TRBV12-3 or TRBV12-4 to TRBJ2-1, with 7 positions matching TRBD2. The CDR3 runs 16 residues. The ends lost 5 bases at V and 0 bases at J; junction bases unmatched: 7. CDR3 DNA sequence: TGTGCCAGCAGTCGGAGGGAGGGGCGCTCCTACAATGAGCAGTTCTTC. This sequence encodes CASSRREGRSYNEQFF.

A word on this clonotype: At one boundary the junction diverges from the germline segment, which might be a read error. This chain links TRBV9 with TRBJ1-5, with 7 bases aligning to TRBD1. The CDR3 spans 15 residues. Germline CDR1 reads SGDLS; CDR2 reads YYNGEE. This CDR3 is CARSSQGGLGQPQHF. CDR3 coding DNA: TGTGCCCGCAGCTCCCAGGGGGGATTAGGTCAGCCCCAGCATTTT.

A remark on this clonotype: One end of the junction fails to match germline, which may point to a read error. This chain uses TRBV6-1 with TRBJ2-7, with 10 bases that match TRBD2. The CDR3 is made up of 16 amino acids. Germline CDR1 MNHNS, CDR2 SASEGT. The CDR3 region is CSRSPDRLAGAYEQYF. In DNA form, the CDR3 reads TGTTCCAGGAGCCCCGATAGGCTAGCGGGAGCCTACGAGCAGTACTTC.

A word on this clonotype: No conserved phenylalanine or tryptophan ends this CDR3, so it is likely a read error. V usage is TRBV11-1 and J usage is TRBJ1-2; no clear D gene. The CDR3 runs to 14 residues. Germline V gene data show CDR1 as SGHAT and CDR2 as FQDESV (reference sequence). CDR3 bases: TGTGCCAGTAGCTTGATAGGTGTCTCGTATGGCTACACCTCC. It encodes CASSLIGVSYGYTS.